This is a list of T cell receptor beta chains from one sample in a study of CXCR3-negative and CXCR3-positive naive CD8 T cells. From its re-call of the 5' RACE reads, TCRdb lists each CDR3 protein once, without DNA. There are about 4,700 distinct CDR3 sequences in the sample, with 2.5% held by the top ten. The material sequenced was naive CXCR3+ CD8+ T cells from blood. These receptors all stem from a human donor in good health. Some clones in this sample may be carry-over from other donors' samples. Both conserved end residues are part of each CDR3. The size of a clone is reported for some rows only, either as once, few or many, or as a class for expanded clones.

>TRBV7-9|medium-sized|TRBJ1-6
CASSGDGDSPLHF
>TRBV6-2/TRBV6-3|-|TRBJ2-1
CASRNPGIPEPNNEQFF
>TRBV2|-|TRBJ2-3
CASSRGIGGGTDTQYF
>TRBV28|medium-sized|TRBJ2-5
CASRPEGPETQYF
>TRBV29-1|-|TRBJ2-1
CSVLTSGSPLDEQFF